The 10 T cell receptor beta chains below all came from one sample that was sequenced in a study of T cells in Graves' hyperthyroidism and ophthalmopathy. RNA transcripts served as the template for amplifying TCR beta CDR3 regions. During a first-round RT-PCR of the TCR CDR3, the HTBI primer set was used. In TCRdb, the multiplex PCR reads were re-called with MiXCR into one record per CDR3 protein. The sample has about 290,000 distinct CDR3 sequences; 15% to 20% are singletons. The sequencing sample was made of blood. The receptors were gathered from a man aged 25 to 40 with Graves' hyperthyroidism.

This rearrangement joins TRBV20-1 to TRBJ2-1, with 7 bases aligning to TRBD2. CDR1 and CDR2 (germline): DFQATT, SNEGSKA (reference sequence). The CDR3 length is 14 residues. Trimming removed 6 bases from V and 3 bases from J; junction bases left unmatched: 8. The CDR3 region has the DNA TGCAGTGCCCAAGGGCGGGAGCGCTACAATGAGCAGTTCTTC. Its protein is CSAQGRERYNEQFF.

This clonotype was observed at least ten times. V and J are TRBV11-2 and TRBJ1-6, with a possible D match to TRBD1 (5 bases). Germline CDR1 is SGHAT and CDR2 is FQNNGV. The length of the CDR3 is 15 residues. The V gene lost 5 bases and the J gene lost 12 bases, with 20 bases spanning the gap. DNA for the CDR3: TGTGCCAGCAGCCCGGTCCCAGGGAGATTCCTACCCCTCCACTTT. Translated: CASSPVPGRFLPLHF.

As regards this clonotype: A single base separates this from a much larger clone, so it may be a read error. The rearrangement uses TRBV30 and TRBJ1-3, with D maybe TRBD1 (5 bases). The germline V gene has CDR1 GTSNPN and CDR2 SVGIG (reference sequence). The CDR3 has 13 residues. V was cut by 8 bases and J by 2 bases, with 13 bases left in between. For the CDR3, the DNA is TGTGCCCGACAGCCAGGAACTGGAAACACCATATATTTT. It translates to CARQPGTGNTIYF.

Many counts were recorded for this clonotype. The chain is built from TRBV28 and TRBJ2-2, with D unclear. The CDR3 is made up of 13 amino acids. V gave up 6 bases and J gave up 4 bases, with 9 bases separating them. Germline V CDR1 and CDR2: MDHEN, SYDVKM. In DNA form, the CDR3 reads TGTGCCAGCAGGAGGACGGGCACCGGGGAGCTGTTTTTT. As protein: CASRRTGTGELFF.

The CDR3 coding sequence is TGTGCCAGCTCCCCGGCGATCCACAATGAGCAGTTCTTC. Translation gives CASSPAIHNEQFF. This chain uses TRBV18 with TRBJ2-1; D gene unclear. V was clipped by 6 bases and J by 5 bases, with 11 bases between them. Germline values: CDR1 KGHSH, CDR2 LQKENI. The CDR3 length is 13 residues.

J is TRBJ2-2 and V is TRBV28, with D perhaps TRBD2 (6 bases). The CDR3 extends over 13 amino acids. CDR1 MDHEN and CDR2 SYDVKM come from the germline V gene. Trimming cost V 7 bases and J 4 bases, with 10 bases left between them. CDR3 amino acids: CASIEAGTGELFF. Written as DNA, the CDR3 is TGTGCCAGCATTGAAGCGGGCACCGGGGAGCTGTTTTTT.

The chain combines TRBV20-1 with TRBJ2-2; no clear D. Looked up from germline, CDR1 is DFQATT and CDR2 is SNEGSKA (reference sequence). Between the trimmed V and J ends, which lost 4 bases and 1 base, there was a span of 7 bases. This CDR3 has 13 amino acids. CDR3 in amino acids: CSANVQNTGELFF. DNA for the CDR3: TGCAGTGCTAACGTGCAGAACACCGGGGAGCTGTTTTTT.

The sample holds many counts of this clonotype. The rearrangement links TRBV5-5 to TRBJ2-5, with a possible D match to TRBD1 (6 bases). The germline CDR1 and CDR2 sequences are SGHKS and YYEKEE (reference sequence). The CDR3 consists of 14 residues. The V gene lost 4 bases and the J gene lost 5 bases, with 15 bases spanning the gap. CDR3: CASSLQGVGETQYF. CDR3 bases: TGTGCCAGCAGCCTACAGGGTGTGGGGGAGACCCAGTACTTC.

This chain connects TRBV5-4 to TRBJ1-1; perhaps TRBD1 as D (5 bases). This CDR3 is 13 amino acids long. Trimming took 5 bases from V and 4 from J, leaving 12 bases between them. From germline, CDR1 is SGHNT and CDR2 YYREEE (reference sequence). DNA for the CDR3: TGTGCCAGCAGGGGGGGGGTCGTCACTGAAGCTTTCTTT. Translated: CASRGGVVTEAFF. The whole variable domain, remainder taken from reference TRBV5-4 and TRBJ1-1, is ETGVTQSPTHLIKTRGQQVTLRCSSQSGHNTVSWYQQALGQGPQFIFQYYREEENGRGNFPPRFSGLQFPNYSSELNVNALELDDSALYLCASRGGVVTEAFFGQGTRLTVV.

This clonotype was seen many times. The rearrangement joins TRBV5-1 to TRBJ2-7; D gene ambiguous. The CDR3 sequence is 14 residues long. Trimming took off 0 bases at V and 3 bases at J, with 10 bases between the two ends. Looked up from germline, CDR1 is SGHRS and CDR2 is YFSETQ. CDR3 sequence: CASSLVGVNYEQYF. As DNA, the CDR3 is TGCGCCAGCAGCTTGGTAGGCGTCAACTACGAGCAGTACTTC.